A single sample is the source of the 27 T cell receptor beta chains below, sequenced in a study of identical twins. TCRdb independently ran MiXCR on the 5' RACE reads; one entry per CDR3 protein. The sample holds approximately 1.8 million distinct CDR3 sequences, about 30% seen once. Source material: cord blood. Receptor source: a newborn girl in good health.

This clonotype was counted a few times. Written as DNA, the CDR3 is TGTGCCATCAGTGTAGGGGAGAGGAACACTGAAGCTTTCTTT. Protein: CAISVGERNTEAFF. The V gene is TRBV10-3, the J gene TRBJ1-1; D possibly corresponds to TRBD1 (5 bases). Germline assignment: CDR1 ENHRY and CDR2 SYGVKD. The CDR3 is made up of 14 amino acids. Deletions cut 4 bases from V and 1 base from J, with 10 bases between.

This clonotype occurred a few times. The chain has TRBV20-1 and TRBJ2-7; D unresolved. Germline V lookup: CDR1 DFQATT, CDR2 SNEGSKA (reference sequence). This CDR3 has 13 residues. V lost 1 base, J lost 3 bases, and 10 bases lay in between. CDR3 coding DNA: TGCAGTGCTAGAGGGCGCGGTTACTACGAGCAGTACTTC. Translating gives CSARGRGYYEQYF.

This clonotype was seen a few times. The rearrangement joins TRBV9 to TRBJ2-1; 8 bases are a match to TRBD2. V lost 0 bases and J lost 4; bases outside the gene matches: 6. CDR3 length equals 16 residues. From germline, CDR1 is SGDLS and CDR2 YYNGEE. CDR3 nucleotides: TGTGCCAGCAGCGTAGAAGGAGCGGGGGAGTACAATGAGCAGTTCTTC. Protein product: CASSVEGAGEYNEQFF.

The chain joins TRBV20-1 to TRBJ2-3, with D perhaps matching TRBD2 (5 bases). V was trimmed by 3 bases and J by 11 bases, leaving 12 bases between them. Germline-derived CDR1 and CDR2 are DFQATT and SNEGSKA (reference sequence). The CDR3 covers 11 residues. The CDR3 is CSARDGEGQYF. CDR3 nucleotide sequence: TGCAGTGCTAGGGACGGGGAAGGGCAGTATTTT.

The chain recombines TRBV11-2 with TRBJ1-1, with D unclear. The germline gives CDR1 SGHAT, CDR2 FQNNGV. V lost 4 bases and J lost 4, with 16 bases in between. CDR3 length: 15 amino acids. The CDR3 bases are TGTGCCAGCAGCTCGAGGTCCCGCCGGGGCACTGAAGCTTTCTTT. As protein: CASSSRSRRGTEAFF. Supplemented by reference TRBV11-2 and TRBJ1-1, the full variable domain reads EAGVAQSPRYKIIEKRQSVAFWCNPISGHATLYWYQQILGQGPKLLIQFQNNGVVDDSQLPKDRFSAERLKGVDSTLKIQPAKLEDSAVYLCASSSRSRRGTEAFFGQGTRLTVV.

The chain is built from TRBV5-8 and TRBJ2-1, with D perhaps TRBD2 (5 bases). The CDR3 has 11 residues. CDR1 and CDR2 (germline): SGHTS, YDEGEE. V was cut by 7 bases and J by 11 bases, with 13 bases left in between. CDR3 nucleotide sequence: TGTGCCAGCCGATATCGGGGAAAGCAGTTCTTC. It specifies CASRYRGKQFF.

This clonotype was counted a few times. This chain connects TRBV15 to TRBJ2-1; D is possibly TRBD1 (5 bases). The CDR3 is 14 amino acids. CDR1 and CDR2 (germline): LNHNV, YYDKDF (reference sequence). V was trimmed by 2 bases and J by 2 bases, leaving 7 bases between them. The CDR3: CATSRQGPYNEQFF. As DNA, the CDR3 is TGTGCCACCAGCAGACAGGGTCCCTACAATGAGCAGTTCTTC.

The CDR3 DNA reads TGTGCCACCTTCGATTCCGGGACAGGGGGCTACGAGCAGTACTTC. This codes for CATFDSGTGGYEQYF. V usage is TRBV6-5 and J usage is TRBJ2-7; TRBD1 agrees at 11 bases. CDR3 length equals 15 residues. V lost 10 bases to trimming and J lost 3 bases; unmatched junction nucleotides: 11. CDR1 MNHEY and CDR2 SVGAGI come from the germline V gene.

Details on this clonotype: A read error may account for a junction end that differs from germline. The CDR3 here is CVSSPRRDNEQFF. Here the CDR3 DNA reads TGTGTCAGCAGTCCCCGCAGGGACAATGAGCAGTTCTTC. J is TRBJ2-1 and V is TRBV16; D is perhaps TRBD1 (5 bases). Per germline, CDR1 KGHSY and CDR2 FQNENV. The CDR3 runs to 13 residues.

This clonotype came up many times. The rearrangement joins TRBV28 to TRBJ2-1; unclear D gene. The CDR3 extends over 13 amino acids. Between the trimmed V and J ends, which lost 6 bases and 9 bases, there was a span of 15 bases. CDR1 is MDHEN and CDR2 is SYDVKM in the germline V gene. The CDR3 loop reads CASSLLLGREQFF. The CDR3 region has the DNA TGTGCCAGCAGCCTCCTCTTAGGACGTGAGCAGTTCTTC.

V is TRBV7-8 and J is TRBJ2-1; 10 bases agree with TRBD2. The J call may be incorrect, as the DNA end agrees better with TRBJ2-7. This CDR3 has 16 amino acids. Germline V gives CDR1 SGHVS, CDR2 FQNEAQ. This chain's CDR3 is CASSHVAGGSYNEQYF. CDR3 bases: TGTGCCAGCAGCCACGTAGCGGGGGGTTCCTACAATGAGCAGTACTTC.

This rearrangement joins TRBV11-2 to TRBJ2-1; 8 bases match TRBD2. The germline V gene has CDR1 SGHAT and CDR2 FQNNGV. The CDR3 runs to 16 residues. V lost 3 bases and J lost 2; bases outside the gene matches: 6. The CDR3 loop is CASSLTSGGTYNEQFF. Here the CDR3 DNA reads TGTGCCAGCAGCTTGACAAGCGGGGGCACCTACAATGAGCAGTTCTTC.

This clonotype was counted only a few times. The chain uses TRBV20-1 and TRBJ2-7; D is possibly TRBD1 (6 bases). The CDR3 spans 13 residues. V lost 5 bases and J 3 bases, leaving 14 bases between the germline ends. Germline CDR1 and CDR2: DFQATT and SNEGSKA (reference sequence). DNA of the CDR3: TGCAGTGCTTACAGGGCCCGCGACTACGAGCAGTACTTC. Protein product: CSAYRARDYEQYF.

This clonotype was seen only a few times. The chain is built from TRBV5-1 and TRBJ2-1; tentative D call: TRBD2 (7 bases). The CDR3 length is 15 residues. V was pared by 3 bases and J by 9 bases, with 19 bases between. Germline V gene data show CDR1 as SGHRS and CDR2 as YFSETQ. CDR3 sequence (DNA): TGCGCCAGCAGCTCTTTGCGGGGGCGGCTCGGTGAGCAGTTCTTC. Translated: CASSSLRGRLGEQFF.

The V and J genes are TRBV7-9 and TRBJ2-4; no firm D call. The CDR3 loop spans 16 amino acids. Germline V gives CDR1 SEHNR, CDR2 FQNEAQ (reference sequence). V lost 1 base and J 3 bases, leaving 13 bases between the germline ends. The CDR3 DNA follows: TGTGCCAGCAGCTTAGAAGGTAACAGACACAAAAACATTCAGTACTTC. Translating gives CASSLEGNRHKNIQYF.

The chain has TRBV11-2 and TRBJ2-2; the D is unclear. The CDR3 runs 17 residues. The germline CDR1 and CDR2 sequences are SGHAT and FQNNGV. V was clipped by 5 bases and J by 0 bases, with 16 bases between them. The CDR3: CASSLIGGRANTGELFF. For the CDR3, the DNA is TGTGCCAGCAGCCTTATTGGCGGACGCGCGAACACCGGGGAGCTGTTTTTT.

This clonotype was seen a few times. The V call is TRBV12-3 or TRBV12-4, the J call TRBJ1-1; D is possibly TRBD1 (6 bases). The V end lost 7 bases, the J end lost 10 bases, and 22 bases lay between the germline ends. This CDR3 comprises 14 residues. The CDR3 DNA is TGTGCCAGCATCAAACAGGGTGCTGAGCGTGCAGCTTTCTTT. This translates into CASIKQGAERAAFF.

This rearrangement joins TRBV7-9 to TRBJ1-2; D perhaps matches TRBD1 (6 bases). The CDR3 sequence is 14 residues long. V lost 6 bases and J lost 2, with 13 bases in between. The germline CDR1 and CDR2 sequences are SEHNR and FQNEAQ (reference sequence). The CDR3 DNA sequence: TGTGCCAGCAGGGACAGTTCTCTAAACTATGGCTACACCTTC. This codes for CASRDSSLNYGYTF.

A single count supports this clonotype. The V gene is TRBV27, the J gene TRBJ2-1; either TRBD1 or TRBD2 may supply D (5 bases each). Germline CDR1 and CDR2: MNHEY and SMNVEV (reference sequence). The V gene lost 4 bases and the J gene lost 10 bases, with 14 bases spanning the gap. The CDR3 totals 13 residues. CDR3 nucleotides: TGTGCCAGCAGTTCCCTCATGTGGGGGGAGCAGTTCTTC. This translates into CASSSLMWGEQFF.

V is TRBV7-2 and J is TRBJ2-1; D unclear. This CDR3 comprises 11 residues. Trimming stripped 2 bases from V and 9 bases from J, with 5 bases between. From germline, CDR1 is SGHTA and CDR2 FQGNSA. The CDR3 nucleotides read TGTGCCAGCAGCTTATTAATTGAGCAGTTCTTC. Translating it yields CASSLLIEQFF.

The chain combines TRBV28 with TRBJ2-4; 11 nucleotides align to TRBD2. The V segment lost 3 bases and the J segment 3 bases; nucleotides outside the gene matches: 7. This CDR3 spans 17 amino acids. The V gene's germline CDR1 is MDHEN and CDR2 SYDVKM. CDR3 nucleotide sequence: TGTGCCAGCAGTTTCTGGGGACTAGCGGACGGCAAAAACATTCAGTACTTC. Translated: CASSFWGLADGKNIQYF.

There are a few counts of this clonotype. The chain carries TRBV20-1 and TRBJ2-1, with 7 bases lining up with TRBD1. The germline V gene encodes CDR1 DFQATT and CDR2 SNEGSKA (reference sequence). The length of the CDR3 is 16 residues. Trimming at V came to 4 bases and at J to 0 bases, leaving 9 bases not matched to a gene. CDR3 in amino acids: CSAILTTGASYNEQFF. As DNA, the CDR3 is TGCAGTGCTATACTTACTACAGGGGCCTCCTACAATGAGCAGTTCTTC.

This chain connects TRBV19 to TRBJ2-1, with 7 bases identical to TRBD2. Germline CDR1 and CDR2: LNHDA and SQIVND (reference sequence). The V and J ends lost 7 bases and 5 bases, in that order; junction bases with no gene match: 8. The CDR3 extends over 14 amino acids. CDR3 region: CASNKGRGNNEQFF. CDR3 DNA sequence: TGTGCCAGTAATAAGGGGAGGGGAAACAATGAGCAGTTCTTC. Together with reference TRBV19 and TRBJ2-1, the CDR3 gives the full variable domain: DGGITQSPKYLFRKEGQNVTLSCEQNLNHDAMYWYRQDPGQGLRLIYYSQIVNDFQKGDIAEGYSVSREKKESFPLTVTSAQKNPTAFYLCASNKGRGNNEQFFGPGTRLTVL.

The gene calls are TRBV20-1 and TRBJ1-1; perhaps TRBD1 as D (5 bases). The germline CDR1 and CDR2 sequences are DFQATT and SNEGSKA (reference sequence). The CDR3 covers 15 residues. Trimming removed 2 bases from V and 6 bases from J, with 19 bases in between. The CDR3 nucleotides are TGCAGTGCTAGACTGTCGGGCAGGGTGGGTGCTGAAGCTTTCTTT. Protein sequence: CSARLSGRVGAEAFF.

The V and J genes are TRBV11-2 and TRBJ2-5, with 12 bases lining up with TRBD2. V was clipped by 6 bases and J by 1 base; unmatched bases: 3. The germline V gene has CDR1 SGHAT and CDR2 FQNNGV. The CDR3 totals 15 residues. CDR3 protein: CASSWTSGAQETQYF. The CDR3 nucleotides read TGTGCCAGCAGTTGGACTAGCGGGGCCCAAGAGACCCAGTACTTC.

V and J are TRBV9 and TRBJ2-7, with D possibly TRBD1 on 5 matching bases. Per germline, CDR1 SGDLS and CDR2 YYNGEE. The V and J ends lost 0 bases and 0 bases respectively, with 7 bases between them. This CDR3 contains 14 residues. Here the CDR3 reads CASSVGQFSYEQYF. The CDR3 coding sequence is TGTGCCAGCAGCGTAGGACAGTTCTCCTACGAGCAGTACTTC.

This chain connects TRBV3-1 to TRBJ1-2; 7 bases match TRBD1. CDR1 LGHDT and CDR2 YNNKEL come from the germline V gene (reference sequence). CDR3 length: 14 residues. Germline trimming cut 4 bases from V and 2 bases from J; bases unmatched to any gene: 4. For the CDR3, the DNA is TGTGCCAGCAGCCGATCGGGACAGAACTATGGCTACACCTTC. It encodes CASSRSGQNYGYTF. Filled out from reference TRBV3-1 and TRBJ1-2, the complete variable domain reads DTAVSQTPKYLVTQMGNDKSIKCEQNLGHDTMYWYKQDSKKFLKIMFSYNNKELIINETVPNRFSPKSPDKAHLNLHINSLELGDSAVYFCASSRSGQNYGYTFGSGTRLTVV.